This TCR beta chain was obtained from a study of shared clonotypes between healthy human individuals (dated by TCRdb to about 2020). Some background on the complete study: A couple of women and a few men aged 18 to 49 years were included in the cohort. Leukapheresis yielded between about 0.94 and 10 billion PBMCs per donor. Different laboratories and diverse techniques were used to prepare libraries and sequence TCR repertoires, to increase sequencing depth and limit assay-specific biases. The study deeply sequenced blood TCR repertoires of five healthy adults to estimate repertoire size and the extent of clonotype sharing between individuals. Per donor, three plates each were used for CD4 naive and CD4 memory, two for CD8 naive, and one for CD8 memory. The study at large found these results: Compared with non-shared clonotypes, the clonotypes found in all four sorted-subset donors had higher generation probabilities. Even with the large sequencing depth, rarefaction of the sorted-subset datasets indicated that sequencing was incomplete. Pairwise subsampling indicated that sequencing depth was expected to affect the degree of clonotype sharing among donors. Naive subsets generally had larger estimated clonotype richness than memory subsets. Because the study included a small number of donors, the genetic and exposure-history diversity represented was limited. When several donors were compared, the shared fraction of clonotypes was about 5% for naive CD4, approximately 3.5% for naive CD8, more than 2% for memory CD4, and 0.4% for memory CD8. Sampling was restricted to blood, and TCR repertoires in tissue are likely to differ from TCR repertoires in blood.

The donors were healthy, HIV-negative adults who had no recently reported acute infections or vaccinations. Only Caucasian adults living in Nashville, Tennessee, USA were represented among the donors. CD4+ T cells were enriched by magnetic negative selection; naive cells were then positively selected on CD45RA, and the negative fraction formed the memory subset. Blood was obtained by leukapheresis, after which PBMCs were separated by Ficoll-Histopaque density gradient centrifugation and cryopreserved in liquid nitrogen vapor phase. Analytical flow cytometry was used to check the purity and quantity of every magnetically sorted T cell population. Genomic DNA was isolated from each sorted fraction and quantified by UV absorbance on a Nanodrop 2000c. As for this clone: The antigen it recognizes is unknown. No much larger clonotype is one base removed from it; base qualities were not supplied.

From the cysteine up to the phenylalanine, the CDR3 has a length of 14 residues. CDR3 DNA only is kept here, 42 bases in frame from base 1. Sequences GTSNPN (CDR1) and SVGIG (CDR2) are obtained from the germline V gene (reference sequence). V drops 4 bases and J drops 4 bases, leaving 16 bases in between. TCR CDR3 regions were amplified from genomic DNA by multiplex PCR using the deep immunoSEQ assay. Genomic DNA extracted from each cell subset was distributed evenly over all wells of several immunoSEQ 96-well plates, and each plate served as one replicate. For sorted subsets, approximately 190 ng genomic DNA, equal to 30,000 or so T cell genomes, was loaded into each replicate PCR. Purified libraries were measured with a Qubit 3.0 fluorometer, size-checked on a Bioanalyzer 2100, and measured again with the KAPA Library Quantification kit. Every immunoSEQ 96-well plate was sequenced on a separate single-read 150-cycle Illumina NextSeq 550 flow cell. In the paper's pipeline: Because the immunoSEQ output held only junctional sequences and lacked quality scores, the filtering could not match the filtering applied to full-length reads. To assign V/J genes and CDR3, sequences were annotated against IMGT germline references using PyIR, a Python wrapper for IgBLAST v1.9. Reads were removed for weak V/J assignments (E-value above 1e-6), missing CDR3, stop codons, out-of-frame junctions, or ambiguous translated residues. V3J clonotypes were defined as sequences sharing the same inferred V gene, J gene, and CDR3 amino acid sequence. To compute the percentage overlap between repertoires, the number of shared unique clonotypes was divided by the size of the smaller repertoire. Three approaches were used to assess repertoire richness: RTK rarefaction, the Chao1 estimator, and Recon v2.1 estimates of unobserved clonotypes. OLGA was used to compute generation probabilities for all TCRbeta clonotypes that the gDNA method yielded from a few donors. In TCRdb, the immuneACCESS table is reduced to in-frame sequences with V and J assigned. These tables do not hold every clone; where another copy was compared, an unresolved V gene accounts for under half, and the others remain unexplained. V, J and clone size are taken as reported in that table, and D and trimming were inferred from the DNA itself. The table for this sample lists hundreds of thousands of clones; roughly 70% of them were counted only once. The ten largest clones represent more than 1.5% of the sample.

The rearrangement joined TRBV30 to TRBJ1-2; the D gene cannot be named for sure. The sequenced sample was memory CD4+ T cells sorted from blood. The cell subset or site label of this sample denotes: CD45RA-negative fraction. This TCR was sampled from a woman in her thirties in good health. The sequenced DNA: TGTGCCTGGACTATGGCAGGCAGACCCTATGGCTACACCTTC. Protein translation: CAWTMAGRPYGYTF.